The 8 T cell receptor beta chains below were found in one sample sequenced in a study of blood T cells in healthy people across ages. Primers used in a second PCR of about 7 to 11 cycles were a sample-barcoded 5' primer and a J-beta primer mix. Via MiXCR, TCRdb re-called the 5' RACE reads, giving one row per CDR3 protein. Here the sample spans 900,000 to 950,000 distinct CDR3 sequences, roughly 28% being singletons. These data also formed part of another study, on T cells of mothers and their children.

The source material was blood. Source of these receptors: a woman between 40 and 55 years old in good health.

Ten or more counts support this clonotype. The CDR3 protein is CSARQTGGSYNEQFF. CDR3 nucleotides: TGCAGTGCTAGGCAGACAGGGGGGTCCTACAATGAGCAGTTCTTC. J is TRBJ2-1 and V is TRBV20-1, with TRBD1 matching over 9 bases. CDR1 and CDR2 from the germline V gene are DFQATT and SNEGSKA (reference sequence). CDR3 length equals 15 residues. V shed 3 bases, J shed 1 base, and the junction held 4 bases outside the gene matches.

This clonotype has only a few counts. The chain recombines TRBV9 with TRBJ1-1; 8 bases fit TRBD1. The J segment lost 1 base and the V segment lost 4 bases, leaving 6 bases of the junction unmatched. CDR1 SGDLS and CDR2 YYNGEE come from the germline V gene. CDR3 length equals 15 residues. As DNA, the CDR3 is TGTGCCAGCAGCTCTCCCCAGGGGGCGAACACTGAAGCTTTCTTT. Translation gives CASSSPQGANTEAFF.

The chain couples TRBV27 to TRBJ2-1; D is uncertain. With 4 bases removed from V and 0 bases from J, the gap between germline ends came to 13 bases. Germline V gene data show CDR1 as MNHEY and CDR2 as SMNVEV (reference sequence). The CDR3 is 16 amino acids. CDR3 nucleotides: TGTGCCAGCAGTTCTATGCTTCCGAGCTCCTACAATGAGCAGTTCTTC. Its translation is CASSSMLPSSYNEQFF.

CDR3 DNA: TGTGCCAGCAGCTGGGGGGACAGGCTTGGGGCCAACGTCCTGACTTTC. Its translation: CASSWGDRLGANVLTF. The V gene is TRBV5-6, the J gene TRBJ2-6; 8 bases line up with TRBD1. The CDR3 runs to 16 residues. V shed 3 bases, J shed 3 bases, and the junction held 5 bases outside the gene matches. The germline gives CDR1 SGHDT, CDR2 YYEEEE.

This clonotype was seen a few times. One junction end disagrees with the germline gene, perhaps due to a read error. The rearrangement joins TRBV7-2 to TRBJ2-1; TRBD2 aligns across 11 bases. Germline CDR1 reads SGHTA; CDR2 reads FQGNSA. This CDR3 has 15 residues. This CDR3 is CAGSRGLAGSNEQFF. The CDR3 DNA reads TGTGCCGGCAGCCGAGGACTAGCGGGTAGCAATGAGCAGTTCTTC. The whole variable domain, filled in from reference TRBV7-2 and TRBJ2-1, reads GAGVSQSPSNKVTEKGKDVELRCDPISGHTALYWYRQSLGQGLEFLIYFQGNSAPDKSGLPSDRFSAERTGGSVSTLTIQRTQQEDSAVYLCAGSRGLAGSNEQFFGPGTRLTVL.

CDR3 sequence: CASSYSIRMDYTF. DNA of the CDR3: TGTGCCAGCAGTTACTCGATTCGCATGGACTACACCTTC. J is TRBJ1-2 and V is TRBV6-6; D unresolved. V was shortened by 0 bases and J by 10 bases, with 12 bases between the two germline ends. Germline CDR1 is MNHNY and CDR2 is SVGAGI (reference sequence). CDR3 length: 13 residues.

This clonotype was observed a handful of times. The junction does not match germline at one end; this may be a read error. The J gene is TRBJ2-1, the V gene TRBV24-1; D unclear. The length of the CDR3 is 16 residues. Looked up from germline, CDR1 is KGHDR and CDR2 is SFDVKD. The CDR3: CATSDPGSNNYNERFF. CDR3 nucleotides: TGTGCCACCAGTGACCCGGGTAGTAACAACTACAATGAGCGGTTCTTC.

The genes are TRBV7-9 and TRBJ1-3, with D maybe TRBD1 (6 bases). V dropped 4 bases and J dropped 0 bases, with 16 bases sitting between them. Germline V gives CDR1 SEHNR, CDR2 FQNEAQ (reference sequence). The CDR3 runs 17 residues. CDR3 DNA sequence: TGTGCCAGCAGCTGGTTGGGAACAGGGATCTCTGGAAACACCATATATTTT. Translated: CASSWLGTGISGNTIYF. Looking up the rest from reference TRBV7-9 and TRBJ1-3 gives the full variable domain: DTGVSQNPRHKITKRGQNVTFRCDPISEHNRLYWYRQTLGQGPEFLTYFQNEAQLEKSRLLSDRFSAERPKGSFSTLEIQRTEQGDSAMYLCASSWLGTGISGNTIYFGEGSWLTVV.